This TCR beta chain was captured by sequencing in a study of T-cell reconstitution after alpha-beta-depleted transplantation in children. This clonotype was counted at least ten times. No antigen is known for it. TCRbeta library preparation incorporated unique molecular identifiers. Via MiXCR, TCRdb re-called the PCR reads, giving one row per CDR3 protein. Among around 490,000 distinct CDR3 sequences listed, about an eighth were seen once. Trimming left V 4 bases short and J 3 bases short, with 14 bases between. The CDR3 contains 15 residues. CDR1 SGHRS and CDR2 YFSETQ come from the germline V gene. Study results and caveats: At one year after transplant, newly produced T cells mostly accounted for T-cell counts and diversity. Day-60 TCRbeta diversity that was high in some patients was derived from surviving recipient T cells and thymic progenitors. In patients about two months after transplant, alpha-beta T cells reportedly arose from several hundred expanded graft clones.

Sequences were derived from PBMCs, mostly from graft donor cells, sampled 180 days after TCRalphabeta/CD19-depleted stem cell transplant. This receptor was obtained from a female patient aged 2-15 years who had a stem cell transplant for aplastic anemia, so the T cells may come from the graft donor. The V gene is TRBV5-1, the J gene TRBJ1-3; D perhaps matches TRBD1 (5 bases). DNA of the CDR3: TGCGCCAGCAGCATCGGGACGTCTGTTGGAAACACCATATATTTT. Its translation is CASSIGTSVGNTIYF.